The T cell receptor beta chain described here comes from a study of OX40 agonist ivuxolimab in advanced cancers. Study-wide context: The eligibility criteria allowed prior anti-PD-1, anti-PD-L1 or anti-CTLA-4 therapy, and about 40% had some. Regarding the study as a whole: In general, CD8+ T cells held more expanded clones than CD4+ did, on average. Partial responders at 0.1-3.0 mg/kg had among the lowest clonal expansion. Antigen specificity was not determined for the expanded peripheral T cells.

The assay was immunoSEQ multiplex PCR, and TCRdb's table has in-frame clones only and misses some. The data hold fewer than 25,000 clones, with roughly 90% observed a single time. This clone came up once. Its antigen is unidentified. Germline loops: CDR1 LGHNA, CDR2 YSLEER. This CDR3 has 17 amino acids. V gave up 0 bases and J gave up 4 bases, with 15 bases separating them. This sequence joins TRBV4-3 and TRBJ1-4; D remains ambiguous. The sequencing here drew on CD4+ or CD8+ T cells sorted from blood, taken in a trial of the OX40 agonist ivuxolimab. The clonotype comes from an adult with an advanced solid tumor such as melanoma, head and neck, liver or kidney cancer. CDR3 bases: TGCGCCAGCAGCCAAGATCTTTTTTCACGGATTAATGAAAAACTGTTTTTT. Its translation is CASSQDLFSRINEKLFF.